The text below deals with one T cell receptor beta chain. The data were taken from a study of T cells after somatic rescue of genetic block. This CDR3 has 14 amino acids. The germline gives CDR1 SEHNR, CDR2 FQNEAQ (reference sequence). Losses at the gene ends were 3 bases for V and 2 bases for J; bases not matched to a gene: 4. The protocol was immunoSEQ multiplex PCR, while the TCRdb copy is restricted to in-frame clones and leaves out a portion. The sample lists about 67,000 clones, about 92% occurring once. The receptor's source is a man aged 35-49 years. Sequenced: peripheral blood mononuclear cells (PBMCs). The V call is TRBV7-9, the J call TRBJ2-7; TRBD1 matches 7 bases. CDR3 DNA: TGTGCCAGCAGCTTCGACAGGGAAACCTACGAGCAGTACTTC. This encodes CASSFDRETYEQYF.